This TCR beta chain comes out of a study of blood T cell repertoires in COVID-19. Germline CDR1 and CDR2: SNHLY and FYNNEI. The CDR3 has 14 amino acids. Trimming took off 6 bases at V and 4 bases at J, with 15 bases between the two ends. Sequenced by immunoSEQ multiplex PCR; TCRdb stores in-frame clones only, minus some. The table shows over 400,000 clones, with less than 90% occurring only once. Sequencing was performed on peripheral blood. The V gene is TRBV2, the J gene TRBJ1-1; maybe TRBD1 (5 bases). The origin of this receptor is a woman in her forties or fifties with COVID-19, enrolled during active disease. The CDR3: CASRNRDLPTEAFF. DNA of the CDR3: TGTGCCAGCAGGAACCGGGACTTACCCACTGAAGCTTTCTTT.